Listed below are T cell receptor beta chains from one sample, sequenced in a study of cytomegalovirus exposure and HLA in healthy donors. Profiled with immunoSEQ multiplex PCR; TCRdb holds only in-frame clones, not every one. The sample includes about 140,000 clones, roughly 80% of them seen just once. The sample was PBMCs. These receptor sequences come from a female donor in good health and CMV-seronegative. CDR3s include the opening cysteine and the closing phenylalanine or tryptophan. The D gene is left open where the match is weak. Clone size, where shown, is once, few, many, or a class for clones that have expanded.

size | J | V | D | DNA | CDR3
- | TRBJ2-5 | TRBV7-8 | TRBD2 | TGTGCCAGCAGCTTGAGTGCTAGCGGGGGGGCCCTAATAGAGACCCAGTACTTC | CASSLSASGGALIETQYF
once | TRBJ1-1 | TRBV10-1 | - | TGCGCCAGCAGTGAGACGACCCGGAGGACTGAAGCTTTCTTT | CASSETTRRTEAFF
once | TRBJ1-1 | TRBV2 | - | TGTGCCAGCAGTGAGGCGACAGGGAACACTGAAGCTTTCTTT | CASSEATGNTEAFF
- | TRBJ1-2 | TRBV19 | - | TGTGCCAGTAGTATCGCCCGTCGGGGCTACACCTTC | CASSIARRGYTF
- | TRBJ1-6 | TRBV19 | TRBD1 | TGTGCCAGTAGTACGAGGACAGGGACCGGCGATTCACCCCTCCACTTT | CASSTRTGTGDSPLHF
- | TRBJ2-6 | TRBV11-3 | - | TGTGCCAGCAGCCCCGGGGGCTCTGGGGCCAACGTCCTGACTTTC | CASSPGGSGANVLTF
- | TRBJ1-6 | TRBV30 | - | TGTGCCTGGAGGGAGGGGCTAAATTCACCCCTCCACTTT | CAWREGLNSPLHF
- | TRBJ2-3 | TRBV7-3 | TRBD2 | TGTGCCAGCAGCCCTAGCGGGAGGGCCACAGATACGCAGTATTTT | CASSPSGRATDTQYF
once | TRBJ2-5 | TRBV6-4 | TRBD1 | TGTGCCAGCAGACGGACAGGGGCGCGTTGGCAAGAGACCCAGTACTTC | CASRRTGARWQETQYF
- | TRBJ1-1 | TRBV9 | TRBD1 | TGTGCCAGCAGCGTAGGTTCAGGGGGTTTTGAAGCTTTCTTT | CASSVGSGGFEAFF
few | TRBJ1-1 | TRBV7-9 | - | TGTGCCAGCAGCTTAGGGGGGCGCAGGACTGAAGCTTTCTTT | CASSLGGRRTEAFF
- | TRBJ2-1 | TRBV1 | - | TGCACCAGCAGCCTCGAAAAGGGTGCGGGAAGCTCCTACAATGAGCAGTTCTTC | CTSSLEKGAGSSYNEQFF
once | TRBJ1-2 | TRBV29-1 | - | TGCAGCGTTGAGAGGTCGCGGTCCCCCATGTATGGCTACACCTTC | CSVERSRSPMYGYTF
few | TRBJ1-2 | TRBV4-2 | TRBD1 | TGTGCCAGCAGCCAAGATGGTCCCGCTTTCGACAGGGCGCGCATCGAAAACTATGGCTACACCTTC | CASSQDGPAFDRARIENYGYTF
- | TRBJ1-2 | TRBV14 | - | TGTGCCAGCAGCCAATCCAGGGACTATGGCTACACCTTC | CASSQSRDYGYTF
- | TRBJ2-2 | TRBV7-9 | - | TGTGCCAGCAGCCCAAAGCGCAGGGTCTCCGGGGAGCTGTTTTTT | CASSPKRRVSGELFF
- | TRBJ2-1 | TRBV27 | TRBD2 | TGTGCCACCAAAGACCCCACTAGCGGGAGGTGGAGGAATGAGCAGTTCTTC | CATKDPTSGRWRNEQFF
- | TRBJ1-5 | TRBV28 | - | TGTGCCAGCAGACAGACAAATCAGCCCCAGCATTTT | CASRQTNQPQHF
- | TRBJ1-1 | TRBV29-1 | - | TGCAGCGTTGCAGATAGTGAAGCTTTCTTT | CSVADSEAFF
- | TRBJ2-1 | TRBV6-4 | TRBD2 | TGTGCCAGCAGTGTCTCAGCGGGGGGGCTCGATGAGCAGTTCTTC | CASSVSAGGLDEQFF
- | TRBJ2-7 | TRBV29-1 | TRBD1 | TGCAGCGGCACGCCGGGACAGGGGGCCTACGAGCAGTACTTC | CSGTPGQGAYEQYF
- | TRBJ2-3 | TRBV5-1 | - | TGCGCCAGCCCCGTCACAGATACGCAGTATTTT | CASPVTDTQYF
few | TRBJ1-5 | TRBV6-5 | TRBD1 | TGTGCCAGCAGTTTACAGGGGGCAAGCAATCAGCCCCAGCATTTT | CASSLQGASNQPQHF
- | TRBJ1-2 | TRBV28 | - | TGTGCCAGCAGTTTATGGGCAGAAGAAGGCTACACCTTC | CASSLWAEEGYTF
- | TRBJ2-1 | TRBV5-1 | TRBD2 | TGCGCCAGCAGCTTCGGGACTAGCGCTCTCTACAATGAGCAGTTCTTC | CASSFGTSALYNEQFF
- | TRBJ2-7 | TRBV27 | TRBD2 | TGTGCCAGCAGTTTGACGCTAGCGGGGACCCAGTACGAGCAGTACTTC | CASSLTLAGTQYEQYF
once | TRBJ2-1 | TRBV21-1 | - | TGTGCCAGCAGCAAAGTTGAGCCAGGGCAGTCCTACAATGAGCAGTTCTTC | CASSKVEPGQSYNEQFF
- | TRBJ2-3 | TRBV4-1 | - | TGCGCCAGCAGCCAACTAGCGCGTCGCACAGATACGCAGTATTTT | CASSQLARRTDTQYF
once | TRBJ2-3 | TRBV7-9 | - | TGTGCCAGCAGCCCAGAGGCCCCCGGGGATACGCAGTATTTT | CASSPEAPGDTQYF
- | TRBJ2-5 | TRBV19 | TRBD1 | TGTGCCAGTAGCCAGGGACAGAAGAACCAAGAGACCCAGTACTTC | CASSQGQKNQETQYF
- | TRBJ2-7 | TRBV2 | TRBD1 | TGTGCCAGCAACCGGGACAGATCTTACGAGCAGTACTTC | CASNRDRSYEQYF
once | TRBJ1-4 | TRBV29-1 | - | TGCAGCGTTGTTACGGGGAAATCTAATGAAAAACTGTTTTTT | CSVVTGKSNEKLFF
- | TRBJ2-5 | TRBV29-1 | - | TGCAGCGTTGAAGAGGGTGGTAGCGGCCGGACCCAGTACTTC | CSVEEGGSGRTQYF
- | TRBJ2-1 | TRBV5-1 | TRBD2 | TGCGCCAGCAGCTTGGAGGCCGGGAGGGCCGTTGGGTATGAGCAGTTCTTC | CASSLEAGRAVGYEQFF
- | TRBJ1-2 | TRBV2 | - | TGTGCCAGCACGGTTAACAGCCCTAACTATGGCTACACCTTC | CASTVNSPNYGYTF
- | TRBJ1-2 | TRBV28 | TRBD1 | TGTGCCAGCAGGTCTGTCGGACAGGGTGGTTGGTATGGCTACACCTTC | CASRSVGQGGWYGYTF
- | TRBJ2-1 | TRBV19 | TRBD2 | TGTGCCAGTAGCACCCTTAGCGGGATTAGGAATGAGCAGTTCTTC | CASSTLSGIRNEQFF
once | TRBJ1-1 | TRBV7-9 | - | TGTGCCAGCAGCTTAGGAGGGCCGAACACTGAAGCTTTCTTT | CASSLGGPNTEAFF
- | TRBJ2-2 | TRBV30 | - | TGTGCCTGGGCTGCAGGGCTGTACACCGGGGAGCTGTTTTTT | CAWAAGLYTGELFF
- | TRBJ1-6 | TRBV2 | TRBD1 | TGTGCCAGCAGTGGGACAGGGGGCGGATCACCCCTCCACTTT | CASSGTGGGSPLHF
- | TRBJ1-5 | TRBV20-1 | - | TGCAGTGCTAGGACGGGGGGGCCCCAGCATTTT | CSARTGGPQHF
once | TRBJ2-7 | TRBV27 | - | TGTGCCAGCAGTTTATCCCGGGGATCCTCCTACGAGCAGTACTTC | CASSLSRGSSYEQYF